Below, 5 T cell receptor beta chains from the same sample are listed, as sequenced in a study of cytomegalovirus exposure and HLA in healthy donors. Sequencing used immunoSEQ multiplex PCR; TCRdb keeps in-frame clones, though not all of them. The data hold 100,000 to 130,000 clones, with about 85% observed a single time. The sample comprised PBMCs. These receptors all stem from a woman younger than 30 in good health and CMV-seronegative.

V gene TRBV9 combines with J gene TRBJ2-5; 9 positions match TRBD2. Germline CDR1 is SGDLS and CDR2 is YYNGEE. Unmatched junction bases numbered 5, after V lost 3 bases and J lost 5 bases. This CDR3 region has 14 residues. CDR3 DNA: TGTGCCAGCAGCGGCGGGGGGGCGGGGGAGACCCAGTACTTC. Its protein product is CASSGGGAGETQYF.

This chain connects TRBV29-1 to TRBJ2-2; 12 bases match TRBD1. Germline V gives CDR1 SQVTM, CDR2 ANQGSEA. V shed 1 base and J 6 bases; nucleotides not matched to a gene: 6. The CDR3 has 16 residues. CDR3 bases: TGCAGCGTTGAAGGGGGGGACAGGGGGCTTTCCGGGGAGCTGTTTTTT. It yields the protein CSVEGGDRGLSGELFF.

This clone was counted only a few times. The chain combines TRBV7-3 with TRBJ2-1; a weak D match, TRBD1 (5 bases). CDR1 is SGHTA, CDR2 FQGTGA, per germline. V lost 0 bases, J lost 3 bases, and 9 bases lay in between. The CDR3 loop spans 15 amino acids. CDR3 nucleotides: TGTGCCAGCAGCTTAACGTGGGGCAGCTACAATGAGCAGTTCTTC. Translated: CASSLTWGSYNEQFF.

The V call is TRBV6-6, the J call TRBJ2-2; perhaps TRBD1 as D (6 bases). The CDR3 runs 12 residues. V lost 7 bases, J lost 7 bases, and 10 bases lay in between. The V gene's germline CDR1 is MNHNY and CDR2 SVGAGI (reference sequence). CDR3 sequence: CASKWGRGELFF. CDR3 DNA: TGTGCCAGCAAGTGGGGGCGCGGGGAGCTGTTTTTT.

This chain connects TRBV30 to TRBJ2-7, with D perhaps matching TRBD2 (5 bases). Trimming cost V 2 bases and J 2 bases, with 13 bases left between them. CDR1 and CDR2 (germline): GTSNPN, SVGIG (reference sequence). This CDR3 region has 14 residues. The CDR3 loop reads CAWSQKGDPYEQYF. The CDR3 DNA sequence: TGTGCCTGGAGTCAAAAGGGAGACCCCTACGAGCAGTACTTC.